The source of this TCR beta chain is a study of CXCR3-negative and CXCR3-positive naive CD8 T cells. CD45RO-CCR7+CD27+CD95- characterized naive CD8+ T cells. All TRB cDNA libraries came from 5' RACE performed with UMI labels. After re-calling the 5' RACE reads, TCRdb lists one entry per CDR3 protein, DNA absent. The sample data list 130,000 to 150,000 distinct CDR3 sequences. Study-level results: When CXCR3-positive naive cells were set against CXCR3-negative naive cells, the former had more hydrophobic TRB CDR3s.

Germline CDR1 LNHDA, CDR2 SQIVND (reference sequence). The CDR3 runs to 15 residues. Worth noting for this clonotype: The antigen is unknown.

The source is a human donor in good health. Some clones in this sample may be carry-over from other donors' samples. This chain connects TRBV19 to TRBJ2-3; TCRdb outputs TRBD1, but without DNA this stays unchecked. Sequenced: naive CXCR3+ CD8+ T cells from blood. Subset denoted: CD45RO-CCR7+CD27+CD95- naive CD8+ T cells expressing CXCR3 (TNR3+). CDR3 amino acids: CASSWVDGAGDTQYF.